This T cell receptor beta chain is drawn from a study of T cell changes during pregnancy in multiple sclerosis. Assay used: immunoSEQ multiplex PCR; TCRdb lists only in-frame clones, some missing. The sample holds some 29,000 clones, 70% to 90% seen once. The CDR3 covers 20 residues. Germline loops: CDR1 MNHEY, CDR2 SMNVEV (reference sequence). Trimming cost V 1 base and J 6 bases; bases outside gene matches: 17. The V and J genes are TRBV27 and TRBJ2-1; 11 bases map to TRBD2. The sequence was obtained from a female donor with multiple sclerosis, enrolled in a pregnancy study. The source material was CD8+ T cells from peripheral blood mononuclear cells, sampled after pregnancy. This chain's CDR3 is CASSLLQGLASGRRGNEQFF. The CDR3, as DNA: TGTGCCAGCAGTTTATTGCAGGGGCTGGCTAGCGGGAGGAGGGGCAATGAGCAGTTCTTC.